This passage covers 32 T cell receptor beta chains from one sample sequenced in a study of a mutant IDH1 vaccine in newly diagnosed glioma. Profiling relied on immunoSEQ multiplex PCR, and the TCRdb table lists in-frame clones only, not all of them. The repertoire has fewer than 65,000 clones, 80% of them found once; the top ten carry about 6%. Their antigens are not known. This sample's time point: week 11, during vaccination. Vaccination used 300 ug of mutant IDH1 20-mer peptide per dose, with topical imiquimod. This sample comprised PBMCs, obtained from a glioma patient whose treatment included an IDH1 peptide vaccine. The receptors stem from a man aged 50-59 years with glioma.

The chain employs TRBV28 and TRBJ1-1, with D tentatively TRBD1 (6 bases). The CDR3 spans 17 residues. From germline, CDR1 is MDHEN and CDR2 SYDVKM. Trimming pared 4 bases from V and 4 bases from J, leaving 22 bases between. CDR3 loop: CASSSLYGGRTGTEAFF. CDR3 DNA: TGTGCCAGCAGTTCCCTTTACGGGGGGCGTACGGGCACTGAAGCTTTCTTT. Using reference TRBV28 and TRBJ1-1 for the parts outside the CDR3, the full variable domain is DVKVTQSSRYLVKRTGEKVFLECVQDMDHENMFWYRQDPGLGLRLIYFSYDVKMKEKGDIPEGYSVSREKKERFSLILESASTNQTSMYLCASSSLYGGRTGTEAFFGQGTRLTVV.

This chain links TRBV19 with TRBJ2-2; D is unclear. Germline CDR1 reads LNHDA; CDR2 reads SQIVND (reference sequence). This CDR3 region has 14 residues. V gave up 6 bases and J gave up 1 base, with 9 bases separating them. The chain's CDR3 is CASSIQLNTGELFF. CDR3 nucleotides: TGTGCCAGTAGCATACAGCTGAACACCGGGGAGCTGTTTTTT.

J is TRBJ1-3 and V is TRBV7-2, with a tentative D call TRBD1 (5 bases). V was trimmed by 1 base and J by 8 bases, leaving 15 bases between them. Germline lookup yields CDR1 SGHTA and CDR2 FQGNSA. The CDR3 extends over 15 amino acids. The CDR3: CASSLVRELVDTIYF. The DNA for the CDR3 is TGTGCCAGCAGCTTAGTCAGGGAGCTTGTAGACACCATATATTTT. The full variable domain, completed using reference TRBV7-2 and TRBJ1-3, is GAGVSQSPSNKVTEKGKDVELRCDPISGHTALYWYRQSLGQGLEFLIYFQGNSAPDKSGLPSDRFSAERTGGSVSTLTIQRTQQEDSAVYLCASSLVRELVDTIYFGEGSWLTVV.

The chain is built from TRBV7-8 and TRBJ2-5, with D perhaps TRBD1 (6 bases). Germline lookup yields CDR1 SGHVS and CDR2 FQNEAQ. The CDR3 contains 16 residues. V shed 5 bases and J shed 3 bases, with 19 bases lying between them. The CDR3 spells CASSAPRGTNEETQYF. The CDR3 DNA reads as TGTGCCAGCAGCGCCCCGCGTGGGACAAATGAAGAGACCCAGTACTTC. The variable domain in full, with the rest retrieved from reference TRBV7-8 and TRBJ2-5, is GAGVSQSPRYKVAKRGQDVALRCDPISGHVSLFWYQQALGQGPEFLTYFQNEAQLDKSGLPSDRFFAERPEGSVSTLKIQRTQQEDSAVYLCASSAPRGTNEETQYFGPGTRLLVL.

The rearrangement links TRBV5-1 to TRBJ1-2; D is uncertain. In germline, CDR1 is SGHRS, CDR2 YFSETQ. The CDR3 is 15 residues long. V lost 4 bases, J lost 6 bases, and 19 bases lay in between. CDR3 sequence: CASSPVPGARNGYTF. The CDR3 nucleotides are TGCGCCAGCAGCCCGGTACCAGGTGCTAGGAATGGCTACACCTTC.

This clone counts as medium-sized. The rearrangement links TRBV4-1 to TRBJ1-6; 7 nucleotides agree with TRBD1. V was clipped by 0 bases and J by 10 bases; unmatched bases: 9. The CDR3 contains 16 residues. In germline, CDR1 is MGHRA, CDR2 YSYEKL. The CDR3 DNA reads as TGCGCCAGCAGCCAAGAACAGGGGACTCAGGGATCACCCCTCCACTTT. It specifies CASSQEQGTQGSPLHF.

A few counts support this clone. J is TRBJ1-1 and V is TRBV7-2; D remains unclear. The V and J ends lost 2 bases and 8 bases respectively, with 12 bases between them. CDR1 and CDR2 (germline): SGHTA, FQGNSA. CDR3 length: 13 residues. The chain's CDR3 is CASSLWQEREAFF. Written as DNA, the CDR3 is TGTGCCAGCAGCTTATGGCAGGAGCGAGAAGCTTTCTTT.

A remark on this clone: This specimen includes other DNA sequences encoding the same CDR3. This rearrangement joins TRBV15 to TRBJ1-1; maybe TRBD1 (5 bases). This CDR3 region has 15 residues. Trimming took off 0 bases at V and 8 bases at J, with 16 bases between the two ends. Germline V gives CDR1 LNHNV, CDR2 YYDKDF (reference sequence). CDR3 sequence reads: CATSREIGGADEAFF. The CDR3 bases are TGTGCCACCAGCAGAGAAATTGGAGGGGCGGACGAAGCTTTCTTT.

This chain connects TRBV14 to TRBJ2-7, with D unresolved. CDR3 size: 11 residues. V was pared by 2 bases and J by 1 base, with 0 bases between. Germline V gene data show CDR1 as SGHDN and CDR2 as FVKESK. The DNA of the CDR3 is TGTGCCAGCAGCCAATCCTACGAGCAGTACTTC. Its protein is CASSQSYEQYF.

The V and J genes are TRBV19 and TRBJ1-2; D possibly corresponds to TRBD1 (6 bases). The CDR3 consists of 13 residues. CDR1 and CDR2 (germline): LNHDA, SQIVND (reference sequence). Trimming stripped 2 bases from V and 6 bases from J, with 10 bases between. The CDR3 DNA sequence: TGTGCCAGTAGTATACAGGGGAGTAATGGCTACACCTTC. This sequence encodes CASSIQGSNGYTF.

This chain uses TRBV5-1 with TRBJ2-1; 12 bases map to TRBD2. The V gene's germline CDR1 is SGHRS and CDR2 YFSETQ. There are 17 residues in the CDR3. V dropped 1 base and J dropped 5; count of bases not matched to a gene: 7. In DNA form, the CDR3 reads TGCGCCAGCAGCTTGTCGCTAGCGGGGGGGCCAAACAATGAGCAGTTCTTC. Its protein is CASSLSLAGGPNNEQFF.

The chain combines TRBV7-9 with TRBJ2-1, with D perhaps matching TRBD1 (6 bases). CDR3 length: 14 amino acids. Trimming removed 4 bases at V and 3 bases at J, with 10 bases between. In germline, CDR1 is SEHNR, CDR2 FQNEAQ (reference sequence). CDR3 sequence (DNA): TGTGCCAGCAGCTCCTGGACAGACTACAATGAGCAGTTCTTC. Translated, it gives CASSSWTDYNEQFF. Using reference TRBV7-9 and TRBJ2-1 for the parts outside the CDR3, the full variable domain is DTGVSQNPRHKITKRGQNVTFRCDPISEHNRLYWYRQTLGQGPEFLTYFQNEAQLEKSRLLSDRFSAERPKGSFSTLEIQRTEQGDSAMYLCASSSWTDYNEQFFGPGTRLTVL.

This chain joins TRBV14 and TRBJ2-1; D is possibly TRBD1 (5 bases). The CDR3 contains 15 residues. The germline CDR1 and CDR2 sequences are SGHDN and FVKESK. V gave up 1 base and J gave up 0 bases, with 7 bases separating them. The CDR3 nucleotides are TGTGCCAGCAGCCAAGCAGGGTCCTCCTACAATGAGCAGTTCTTC. This codes for CASSQAGSSYNEQFF.

V usage is TRBV2 and J usage is TRBJ1-5, with no clear D. The length of the CDR3 is 14 residues. V lost 4 bases to trimming and J lost 0 bases, with 7 bases between them. Per the germline V gene, CDR1 is SNHLY and CDR2 is FYNNEI. CDR3 residues: CASSVEISNQPQHF. The CDR3 DNA sequence: TGTGCCAGCAGTGTAGAGATTAGCAATCAGCCCCAGCATTTT.

V gene TRBV2 combines with J gene TRBJ1-1; D is unresolved. The CDR3 is 13 amino acids. The V gene lost 6 bases and the J gene lost 1 base, with 9 bases spanning the gap. CDR1 and CDR2 (germline): SNHLY, FYNNEI. The CDR3 here is CASRDDKNTEAFF. The DNA for the CDR3 is TGTGCCAGCAGGGATGACAAGAACACTGAAGCTTTCTTT. Full variable domain (outside the CDR3, taken from reference TRBV2 and TRBJ1-1): EPEVTQTPSHQVTQMGQEVILRCVPISNHLYFYWYRQILGQKVEFLVSFYNNEISEKSEIFDDQFSVERPDGSNFTLKIRSTKLEDSAMYFCASRDDKNTEAFFGQGTRLTVV.

In nucleotides, the CDR3 is TGTGCCAGCAGCCCCGACACGGGGGAAGAGACCCAGTACTTC. It specifies CASSPDTGEETQYF. The genes are TRBV7-2 and TRBJ2-5; a possible D gene is TRBD2 (6 bases). Germline V gene data show CDR1 as SGHTA and CDR2 as FQGNSA. The CDR3 loop spans 14 amino acids. Trimming removed 5 bases at V and 3 bases at J, with 13 bases between. The complete variable domain, with remaining parts taken from reference TRBV7-2 and TRBJ2-5, reads GAGVSQSPSNKVTEKGKDVELRCDPISGHTALYWYRQSLGQGLEFLIYFQGNSAPDKSGLPSDRFSAERTGGSVSTLTIQRTQQEDSAVYLCASSPDTGEETQYFGPGTRLLVL.

CDR3 in amino acids: CAWSVLAGAGNEQFF. The CDR3 DNA follows: TGTGCCTGGAGTGTACTAGCGGGGGCCGGGAATGAGCAGTTCTTC. The gene calls are TRBV30 and TRBJ2-1; 11 nucleotides agree with TRBD2. Germline lookup yields CDR1 GTSNPN and CDR2 SVGIG (reference sequence). The CDR3 is 15 residues long. Losses at the gene ends were 0 bases for V and 7 bases for J; bases not matched to a gene: 5.

The chain carries TRBV11-2 and TRBJ2-7; D is ambiguous. This CDR3 contains 11 residues. CDR1 is SGHAT and CDR2 is FQNNGV in the germline V gene. V lost 1 base and J lost 5, with 3 bases in between. CDR3 protein: CASSLGDEQYF. As DNA, the CDR3 is TGTGCCAGCAGCTTAGGGGACGAGCAGTACTTC.

The chain uses TRBV20-1 and TRBJ1-2; D call uncertain. CDR1 and CDR2 from the germline V gene are DFQATT and SNEGSKA (reference sequence). Trimming pared 7 bases from V and 8 bases from J, leaving 14 bases between. The CDR3 extends over 11 amino acids. CDR3 loop: CSVSNFEGYTF. Here the CDR3 DNA reads TGCAGTGTTTCGAACTTTGAAGGCTACACCTTC.

This chain uses TRBV4-1 with TRBJ1-1; no firm D call. The CDR3 runs 15 residues. The V gene's germline CDR1 is MGHRA and CDR2 YSYEKL. The ends were cut back, 1 base at V and 1 base at J, with 10 bases in the middle. This CDR3 reads CASSQGVAENTEAFF. DNA for the CDR3: TGCGCCAGCAGCCAAGGGGTGGCAGAGAACACTGAAGCTTTCTTT.

The J gene is TRBJ2-5, the V gene TRBV28, with TRBD2 matching over 8 bases. Germline CDR1 reads MDHEN; CDR2 reads SYDVKM. The CDR3 is made up of 15 amino acids. The ends lost 6 bases at V and 5 bases at J; junction bases unmatched: 11. The CDR3 DNA reads as TGTGCCAGCAGCGGGATCGGGGGGGGCTTCGAGACCCAGTACTTC. Protein sequence: CASSGIGGGFETQYF. The variable domain in full, with the rest retrieved from reference TRBV28 and TRBJ2-5, is DVKVTQSSRYLVKRTGEKVFLECVQDMDHENMFWYRQDPGLGLRLIYFSYDVKMKEKGDIPEGYSVSREKKERFSLILESASTNQTSMYLCASSGIGGGFETQYFGPGTRLLVL.

The V and J genes are TRBV19 and TRBJ1-5, with a possible D match to TRBD1 (6 bases). V was cut by 6 bases and J by 6 bases, with 21 bases left in between. Germline assignment: CDR1 LNHDA and CDR2 SQIVND (reference sequence). CDR3 length equals 16 residues. The CDR3 DNA follows: TGTGCCAGTAGAAGATCTTTGGGGGGCAGACGTCAGCCCCAGCATTTT. Translation gives CASRRSLGGRRQPQHF.

The rearrangement joins TRBV4-1 to TRBJ2-7; D assignment may be TRBD1 or TRBD2 (5 bases each). The CDR3 consists of 12 residues. V lost 1 base and J lost 4, with 5 bases in between. Germline V gene data show CDR1 as MGHRA and CDR2 as YSYEKL. The CDR3: CASSQGGYEQYF. As DNA, the CDR3 is TGCGCCAGCAGCCAAGGGGGGTACGAGCAGTACTTC.

The chain joins TRBV7-9 to TRBJ2-4; 7 bases agree with TRBD1. The CDR3 covers 16 residues. In germline, CDR1 is SEHNR, CDR2 FQNEAQ (reference sequence). V lost 3 bases, J lost 1 base, and 6 bases stayed unmatched. CDR3 nucleotide sequence: TGTGCCAGCAGCTTTTTCCAACAGGGGGCCAAAAACATTCAGTACTTC. Its translation is CASSFFQQGAKNIQYF.

The gene calls are TRBV6-5 and TRBJ1-2; D perhaps matches TRBD1 (5 bases). Germline CDR1 MNHEY, CDR2 SVGAGI. This CDR3 region has 15 residues. Trimming left V 2 bases short and J 3 bases short, with 13 bases between. CDR3 sequence (DNA): TGTGCCAGCAGTTACACGGAAACAGGAGACTATGGCTACACCTTC. It yields the protein CASSYTETGDYGYTF.

The rearrangement joins TRBV18 to TRBJ2-2; D gene unclear. Germline V lookup: CDR1 KGHSH, CDR2 LQKENI. The CDR3 sequence is 12 residues long. Trimming stripped 0 bases from V and 5 bases from J, with 1 base between. CDR3 amino acids: CASSPPTGELFF. The CDR3 region has the DNA TGTGCCAGCTCACCACCGACCGGGGAGCTGTTTTTT.

This chain's CDR3 is CASSSRTLRPYEQYF. CDR3 DNA: TGTGCCAGCAGCAGCCGGACCTTGAGGCCCTACGAGCAGTACTTC. This chain joins TRBV28 and TRBJ2-7; no firm D call. The CDR3 consists of 15 residues. CDR1 is MDHEN and CDR2 is SYDVKM in the germline V gene. Deletions cut 6 bases from V and 2 bases from J, with 17 bases between.

The chain joins TRBV7-9 to TRBJ1-2; D unresolved. Germline lookup yields CDR1 SEHNR and CDR2 FQNEAQ (reference sequence). The length of the CDR3 is 16 residues. With 0 bases removed from V and 3 bases from J, the gap between germline ends came to 14 bases. The CDR3 DNA is TGTGCCAGCAGCTTAGCCCTCCTTGGGGATTACTATGGCTACACCTTC. Translated: CASSLALLGDYYGYTF.

This sequence joins TRBV25-1 and TRBJ2-1, with 9 bases lining up with TRBD2. Germline trimming cut 6 bases from V and 4 bases from J; bases unmatched to any gene: 7. CDR1 is MGHDK and CDR2 is SYGVNS in the germline V gene. This CDR3 contains 15 residues. The CDR3 region is CASSFSGSGYNEQFF. The CDR3 DNA sequence: TGTGCCAGCAGCTTTAGCGGGAGTGGGTACAATGAGCAGTTCTTC.

The chain combines TRBV29-1 with TRBJ1-2, with 7 bases aligning to TRBD1. Germline CDR1 reads SQVTM; CDR2 reads ANQGSEA. The CDR3 is 13 amino acids. The ends lost 4 bases at V and 4 bases at J; junction bases unmatched: 6. The CDR3 DNA sequence: TGCAGCGTTGCGGGACAGCCCATCTATGGCTACACCTTC. Its protein is CSVAGQPIYGYTF.

J is TRBJ1-6 and V is TRBV2, with D possibly TRBD1 on 6 matching bases. The CDR3 sequence is 15 residues long. Germline V lookup: CDR1 SNHLY, CDR2 FYNNEI. The germline V and J ends were trimmed by 2 bases and 8 bases, with 13 bases remaining between them. The CDR3 is CASSERRGGHSPLHF. CDR3 bases: TGTGCCAGCAGTGAACGGAGGGGGGGGCATTCACCCCTCCACTTT.

V is TRBV5-1 and J is TRBJ2-7; 16 bases are a match to TRBD2. Unmatched junction bases numbered 7, after V lost 4 bases and J lost 6 bases. Germline loops: CDR1 SGHRS, CDR2 YFSETQ. The CDR3 loop spans 16 amino acids. CDR3 sequence (DNA): TGCGCCAGCAGCCCGGGACTAGCGGGAGGGCCGGGCGAGCAGTACTTC. Its translation: CASSPGLAGGPGEQYF.